This T cell receptor (beta chain) was identified during a study of blood T cell repertoires in COVID-19. Study-level background: Italy, Spain and the United States were the sources of the convalescent and acute COVID-19 samples. From T cells, B-cell-depleted T cells, or PBMCs came the material, which was cDNA or gDNA.

Per the original data handling: Amplification with reference gene primers provided the estimates of nucleated cell counts. Clones were read by immunoSEQ multiplex PCR, and TCRdb kept only the in-frame ones, dropping some. Clonal size and the V and J genes are those of that table, whereas D and trimming came from the DNA. The table lists roughly 130,000 clones, about 84% of them singletons. Trimming took 1 base from V and 8 from J, leaving 14 bases between them. The CDR3 runs 15 residues. Germline CDR1 is SEHNR and CDR2 is FQNEAQ (reference sequence). Sequencing used peripheral blood. The chain recombines TRBV7-9 with TRBJ1-4; maybe TRBD1 (5 bases). The source of this sequence is a woman between 55 and 75 years old with acute or convalescent COVID-19. The CDR3 DNA reads TGTGCCAGCAGCTTAGGGGGGGTAGCTCGGGAAAAACTGTTTTTT. Protein: CASSLGGVAREKLFF.